Below, one T cell receptor beta chain is given with its context. This sample is part of a study of technical replicates of blood from a handful of donors. Profiled with immunoSEQ multiplex PCR; TCRdb holds only in-frame clones, not every one. Of some 85,000 clones in the sample, over 90% were seen once. The receptor comes from a human donor in good health. The sequenced sample was T cells isolated from PBMCs.

In nucleotides, the CDR3 is TGTGCCAGTAGTATCCTAGTAGGAGAGACCCAGTACTTC. It is translated as CASSILVGETQYF. This chain joins TRBV19 and TRBJ2-5; no clear D. Germline V lookup: CDR1 LNHDA, CDR2 SQIVND (reference sequence). This CDR3 has 13 amino acids. The V gene lost 3 bases and the J gene lost 4 bases, with 9 bases spanning the gap.